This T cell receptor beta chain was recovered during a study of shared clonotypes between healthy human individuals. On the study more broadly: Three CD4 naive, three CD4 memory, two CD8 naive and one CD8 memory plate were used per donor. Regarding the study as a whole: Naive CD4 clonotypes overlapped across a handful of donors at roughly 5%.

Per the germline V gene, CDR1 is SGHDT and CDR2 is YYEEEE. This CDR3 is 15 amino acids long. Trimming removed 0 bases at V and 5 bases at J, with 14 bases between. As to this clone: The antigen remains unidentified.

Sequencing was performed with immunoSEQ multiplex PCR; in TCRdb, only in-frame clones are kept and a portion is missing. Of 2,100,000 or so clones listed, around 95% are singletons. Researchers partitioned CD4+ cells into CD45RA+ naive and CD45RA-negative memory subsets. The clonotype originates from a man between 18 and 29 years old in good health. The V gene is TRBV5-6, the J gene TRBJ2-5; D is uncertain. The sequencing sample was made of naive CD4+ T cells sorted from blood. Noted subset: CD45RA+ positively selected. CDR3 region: CASSLASVTLETQYF. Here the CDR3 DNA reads TGTGCCAGCAGCTTGGCCTCAGTCACCCTGGAGACCCAGTACTTC.